One and the same sample provided the 25 T cell receptor beta chains below, sequenced in a study of blood T cells in healthy people across ages. A second PCR of roughly 7 to 11 cycles used a sample-barcoded 5' primer and a J-beta primer mix. TCRdb re-derived calls from the 5' RACE reads in MiXCR, one entry per CDR3 protein. The sample lists roughly 790,000 distinct CDR3 sequences, about 40% occurring once. Sequencing was done on a sample of blood. These receptors were taken from a woman between 55 and 75 years old in good health.

The gene calls are TRBV12-3 or TRBV12-4 and TRBJ2-3, with D uncertain. V lost 6 bases and J lost 8, with 15 bases in between. CDR3 length: 13 amino acids. The CDR3 loop is CASSSTPSATQYF. CDR3 nucleotide sequence: TGTGCCAGCAGCTCCACACCCTCTGCTACGCAGTATTTT.

Concerning this clonotype: A much bigger clone sits one base away, suggesting this may be a read error. The chain couples TRBV28 to TRBJ2-7, with D possibly TRBD2 on 6 matching bases. Per the germline V gene, CDR1 is MDHEN and CDR2 is SYDVKM. The CDR3 is made up of 11 amino acids. The ends were cut back, 8 bases at V and 3 bases at J, with 8 bases in the middle. The CDR3 coding sequence is TGTGCCAGCCGGGACTTCTACGAGCAGTACTTC. It translates to CASRDFYEQYF.

This clonotype was observed once. This chain links TRBV18 with TRBJ2-5, with 8 nucleotides matching TRBD2. Germline lookup yields CDR1 KGHSH and CDR2 LQKENI. The V gene end was trimmed by 0 bases and the J gene end by 4 bases; junction bases not matched to a gene: 4. This CDR3 has 15 amino acids. The CDR3 protein is CASSPPSGDGETQYF. The CDR3 DNA follows: TGTGCCAGCTCACCACCTAGCGGGGACGGAGAGACCCAGTACTTC.

This clonotype has more than one count but fewer than ten. The V and J genes are TRBV7-2 and TRBJ2-4, with TRBD2 matching over 12 bases. The CDR3 length is 17 residues. Germline CDR1 and CDR2: SGHTA and FQGNSA. J lost 6 bases, V lost 3 bases, and 9 bases had no gene match. The CDR3 protein is CASSFTLAGGPGNIQYF. The DNA of the CDR3 is TGTGCCAGCAGCTTCACCCTAGCGGGAGGGCCGGGAAACATTCAGTACTTC.

The count of this clonotype is one. The chain uses TRBV6-6 and TRBJ2-5; D may be TRBD1 (5 bases). Germline CDR1 reads MNHNY; CDR2 reads SVGAGI (reference sequence). V was pared by 6 bases and J by 5 bases, with 16 bases between. This CDR3 contains 14 residues. CDR3 amino acids: CASSPPGMMETQYF. CDR3 bases: TGTGCCAGCAGCCCTCCAGGGATGATGGAGACCCAGTACTTC.

This chain uses TRBV5-1 with TRBJ1-6, with 7 bases that match TRBD1. The junction had 0 bases not matched to a gene; V was cut back by 0 bases and J by 6 bases. This CDR3 has 14 amino acids. Germline CDR1 and CDR2: SGHRS and YFSETQ. Here the CDR3 reads CASSLGDSNSPLHF. The CDR3 region has the DNA TGCGCCAGCAGCTTGGGGGACAGTAATTCACCCCTCCACTTT. Supplemented by reference TRBV5-1 and TRBJ1-6, the full variable domain reads KAGVTQTPRYLIKTRGQQVTLSCSPISGHRSVSWYQQTPGQGLQFLFEYFSETQRNKGNFPGRFSGRQFSNSRSEMNVSTLELGDSALYLCASSLGDSNSPLHFGNGTRLTVT.

A few counts support this clonotype. The V gene is TRBV27, the J gene TRBJ2-3; D possibly matches TRBD1 or TRBD2 (5 bases each). The CDR3 length is 13 residues. Germline V lookup: CDR1 MNHEY, CDR2 SMNVEV (reference sequence). The V gene lost 3 bases and the J gene lost 7 bases, with 11 bases spanning the gap. The CDR3 here is CASSFVGANTQYF. DNA of the CDR3: TGTGCCAGCAGTTTCGTCGGGGCGAATACGCAGTATTTT.

This clonotype has only a few counts. CDR3 sequence reads: CASSQDEAGSYEQYF. CDR3 sequence (DNA): TGTGCCAGCAGCCAAGATGAGGCCGGCTCCTACGAGCAGTACTTC. This rearrangement joins TRBV4-2 to TRBJ2-7; D is unclear. Germline CDR1 is LGHNA and CDR2 is YNFKEQ. The length of the CDR3 is 15 residues. V shed 0 bases and J shed 0 bases, with 9 bases lying between them.

The genes are TRBV6-6 and TRBJ1-3; possibly TRBD1 for D (5 bases). The germline gives CDR1 MNHNY, CDR2 SVGAGI (reference sequence). CDR3 length: 14 amino acids. The V end lost 8 bases, the J end lost 9 bases, and 20 bases lay between the germline ends. This CDR3 reads CASGKGTGQGTIYF. The CDR3 bases are TGTGCCAGCGGGAAAGGGACTGGGCAGGGCACCATATATTTT.

Comment on this clonotype: The junction and the germline gene differ at one end; a read error may be behind it. V usage is TRBV27 and J usage is TRBJ2-3; a weak D match, TRBD2 (6 bases). Per the germline V gene, CDR1 is MNHEY and CDR2 is SMNVEV (reference sequence). The CDR3 loop spans 16 amino acids. The CDR3: CASSPLVVGSTDTQYF. DNA of the CDR3: TGTGCCAGCAGCCCCTTAGTAGTCGGGAGCACAGATACACAGTATTTT.

The CDR3 DNA sequence: TGTGCCAGCACCACCGAATCTGGGTATGGCTACACCTTC. It is translated as CASTTESGYGYTF. V and J are TRBV6-5 and TRBJ1-2; D is unclear. In germline, CDR1 is MNHEY, CDR2 SVGAGI. The CDR3 covers 13 residues. Trimming stripped 7 bases from V and 5 bases from J, with 14 bases between.

The CDR3 loop is CASTAWTSWRNNEQFF. The DNA for the CDR3 is TGTGCCAGCACCGCCTGGACTAGCTGGAGGAACAATGAGCAGTTCTTC. The chain recombines TRBV12-3 or TRBV12-4 with TRBJ2-1; TRBD2 aligns across 8 bases. Unmatched junction bases numbered 13, after V lost 7 bases and J lost 5 bases. The CDR3 totals 16 residues.

The chain uses TRBV3-1 and TRBJ1-2; possibly TRBD1 for D (6 bases). Germline loops: CDR1 LGHDT, CDR2 YNNKEL (reference sequence). The CDR3 extends over 17 amino acids. Trimming removed 1 base at V and 5 bases at J, with 20 bases between. In DNA, the CDR3 is TGTGCCAGCAGCCAAGCGGGCCTGGTGCAGGGACAATATGGCTACACCTTC. It codes for CASSQAGLVQGQYGYTF.

The rearrangement uses TRBV9 and TRBJ2-3; D is unresolved. Germline V gene lookup returns CDR1 SGDLS and CDR2 YYNGEE. The length of the CDR3 is 14 residues. V lost 4 bases to trimming and J lost 0 bases, with 9 bases between them. The DNA for the CDR3 is TGTGCCAGCAGCTCATTGACTAGCACAGATACGCAGTATTTT. It is translated as CASSSLTSTDTQYF.

J is TRBJ1-2 and V is TRBV24-1; unclear D gene. CDR1 and CDR2 from the germline V gene are KGHDR and SFDVKD. The CDR3 has 12 residues. The ends were cut back, 4 bases at V and 5 bases at J, with 7 bases in the middle. CDR3 sequence (DNA): TGTGCCACCAGTGACAGTTCGTATGGCTACACCTTC. This translates into CATSDSSYGYTF.

This chain joins TRBV6-5 and TRBJ2-2; possibly TRBD1 for D (7 bases). The CDR3 is 13 amino acids. V lost 5 bases and J 6 bases, leaving 10 bases between the germline ends. Germline V gene lookup returns CDR1 MNHEY and CDR2 SVGAGI. CDR3 protein: CASSGGGPGELFF. In nucleotides, the CDR3 is TGTGCCAGCAGTGGAGGGGGCCCCGGGGAGCTGTTTTTT.

The chain has TRBV28 and TRBJ2-7; 11 bases are a match to TRBD2. Germline loops: CDR1 MDHEN, CDR2 SYDVKM. With V trimmed by 5 bases and J by 6 bases, 9 bases remained unmatched. CDR3 length: 15 amino acids. The CDR3 coding sequence is TGTGCCAGCAGTATAGCGGGAGGGCCTTCCCTCGAGCAGTACTTC. This translates into CASSIAGGPSLEQYF.

As concerns this clonotype: Since a much larger clone is just one base distant, this may be a read error. The V gene is TRBV9, the J gene TRBJ1-2, with TRBD1 matching over 9 bases. Germline V gives CDR1 SGDLS, CDR2 YYNGEE. There are 16 residues in the CDR3. CDR3 residues: CASSAATGGVQYGYAF. The CDR3 region has the DNA TGTGCCAGCAGCGCCGCTACAGGGGGCGTACAATATGGCTACGCCTTC.

The chain combines TRBV7-9 with TRBJ2-1; 13 bases are shared with TRBD2. The CDR3 totals 16 residues. CDR1 and CDR2 from the germline V gene are SEHNR and FQNEAQ (reference sequence). V was clipped by 5 bases and J by 5 bases; unmatched bases: 6. CDR3 region: CASSPRTSGSHNEQFF. Written as DNA, the CDR3 is TGTGCCAGCAGCCCTCGGACTAGCGGGAGCCACAATGAGCAGTTCTTC.

This clonotype has only a few counts. V and J are TRBV20-1 and TRBJ1-1; TRBD1 is a possible D gene (5 bases). V was shortened by 4 bases and J by 1 base, with 10 bases between the two germline ends. The CDR3 length is 13 residues. Germline V gene lookup returns CDR1 DFQATT and CDR2 SNEGSKA (reference sequence). The CDR3 DNA is TGCAGTGCTAAAATGGGGGGGAACACTGAAGCTTTCTTT. It is translated as CSAKMGGNTEAFF.

The sample holds many counts of this clonotype. This chain joins TRBV27 and TRBJ2-7; the match to TRBD1 covers 9 bases. The length of the CDR3 is 14 residues. Germline lookup yields CDR1 MNHEY and CDR2 SMNVEV (reference sequence). V gave up 5 bases and J gave up 6 bases; unmatched junction bases: 8. CDR3 residues: CASSRGTGSSEQYF. The CDR3 DNA sequence: TGTGCCAGCAGTCGTGGGACAGGGAGCTCCGAGCAGTACTTC.

This clonotype was observed a handful of times. The rearrangement uses TRBV29-1 and TRBJ2-1; 9 nucleotides align to TRBD1. This CDR3 contains 13 residues. V was pared by 7 bases and J by 6 bases, with 7 bases of the junction left unmatched. Looked up from germline, CDR1 is SQVTM and CDR2 is ANQGSEA. The CDR3 protein is CSDRDRASNEQFF. The CDR3 nucleotides are TGCAGCGACCGGGACAGGGCATCCAATGAGCAGTTCTTC.

The chain combines TRBV10-3 with TRBJ2-3; TRBD2 matches 8 bases. V lost 6 bases and J lost 6; bases outside the gene matches: 8. The V gene's germline CDR1 is ENHRY and CDR2 SYGVKD. The CDR3 extends over 14 amino acids. In DNA form, the CDR3 reads TGTGCCATCAGAAAAGCGGGGGCGGATGATACGCAGTATTTT. Translation: CAIRKAGADDTQYF.

This clonotype was observed a handful of times. The J gene is TRBJ2-3, the V gene TRBV9; 9 positions agree with TRBD2. V trimming: 2 bases; J trimming: 5 bases; junction bases outside the gene matches: 9. This CDR3 is 16 amino acids long. CDR1 is SGDLS and CDR2 is YYNGEE in the germline V gene. The CDR3 bases are TGTGCCAGCAGCGTCGAGGGGCGGGAGGGAGGAGATACGCAGTATTTT. This codes for CASSVEGREGGDTQYF.

The chain has TRBV4-2 and TRBJ1-1; D may be TRBD1 (6 bases). Germline V gives CDR1 LGHNA, CDR2 YNFKEQ. Deletions cut 0 bases from V and 7 bases from J, with 15 bases between. This CDR3 has 15 residues. The CDR3 here is CASSQDPGAIDEAFF. In nucleotides, the CDR3 is TGTGCCAGCAGCCAAGATCCGGGGGCAATCGATGAAGCTTTCTTT.